Below, 21 T cell receptor beta chains from the same sample are listed, as sequenced in a study of T-cell memory formation after mild COVID-19 (TCRdb year 2021). The library was generated by 5' RACE. Sequenced on an Illumina NovaSeq 6000. Using fastp at Q25 and MiXCR, TCRdb reprocessed the public reads and kept productive beta chains. Each record represents a unique CDR3 protein, reported with the most common genes and DNA among its rows. This sample is represented by about 390,000 distinct CDR3 sequences; approximately 15% of them were singletons. Jointly, the top ten make up 20% to 25% of the sample. Sequenced: PBMCs or a T cell subset sorted from them (not recorded which). All receptors come from a man between 18 and 35 years old who had mild COVID-19 (a few samples of this study predate the infection). The sample titles of this study are shuffled in the database, so cell type and time point are left out; the donor was told from shared clones.

The CDR3 loop is CSARDGRGGEKLFF. Written as DNA, the CDR3 is TGCAGTGCTAGAGACGGCCGCGGAGGGGAAAAACTGTTTTTT. The gene calls are TRBV20-1 and TRBJ1-4, with unresolved D. The CDR3 contains 14 residues. With 0 bases removed from V and 8 bases from J, the gap between germline ends came to 13 bases. CDR1 and CDR2 (germline): DFQATT, SNEGSKA (reference sequence).

The chain couples TRBV7-2 to TRBJ1-6, with TRBD1 identical over 11 bases. There are 16 residues in the CDR3. V lost 4 bases and J lost 8; bases outside the gene matches: 7. The germline gives CDR1 SGHTA, CDR2 FQGNSA. The CDR3 loop reads CASSSWTGGAHSPLHF. CDR3 bases: TGTGCCAGCAGCTCATGGACAGGGGGCGCCCATTCACCCCTCCACTTT.

This clonotype came up a few times. The CDR3 nucleotides read TGCAGTGCTAGTCGTCTAGCGGGGACTTCCTACAATGAGCAGTTCTTC. Protein: CSASRLAGTSYNEQFF. V and J are TRBV20-1 and TRBJ2-1; 9 nucleotides agree with TRBD2. The length of the CDR3 is 16 residues. Per germline, CDR1 DFQATT and CDR2 SNEGSKA (reference sequence). V shed 3 bases, J shed 1 base, and the junction held 7 bases outside the gene matches.

The chain has TRBV10-3 and TRBJ2-5; no clear D gene. In germline, CDR1 is ENHRY, CDR2 SYGVKD. There are 14 residues in the CDR3. V lost 4 bases to trimming and J lost 2 bases, with 11 bases between them. CDR3 sequence reads: CAISVSRLQETQYF. Here the CDR3 DNA reads TGTGCCATCAGTGTGTCTCGATTACAAGAGACCCAGTACTTC.

The chain uses TRBV2 and TRBJ2-7, with D possibly matching TRBD1 (5 bases). Deletions cut 2 bases from V and 3 bases from J, with 14 bases between. This CDR3 is 15 amino acids long. The germline gives CDR1 SNHLY, CDR2 FYNNEI. This chain's CDR3 is CASSENSERGYEQYV. The CDR3 DNA is TGTGCCAGCAGTGAAAATTCGGAAAGGGGCTACGAGCAGTACGTC.

This clonotype has more than one count but fewer than ten. The chain combines TRBV4-2 with TRBJ2-1; D is perhaps TRBD1 (5 bases). CDR1 LGHNA and CDR2 YNFKEQ come from the germline V gene. CDR3 length: 15 residues. The ends were cut back, 1 base at V and 3 bases at J, with 10 bases in the middle. CDR3 DNA sequence: TGTGCCAGCAGCCAAGCGGACGACAGCTACAATGAGCAGTTCTTC. Translation: CASSQADDSYNEQFF.

This clonotype was observed a few times. The chain is built from TRBV6-6 and TRBJ2-5, with D unclear. The CDR3 consists of 13 residues. Germline loops: CDR1 MNHNY, CDR2 SVGAGI (reference sequence). The V end lost 5 bases, the J end lost 5 bases, and 12 bases lay between the germline ends. This CDR3 reads CASSHPPVETQYF. CDR3 sequence (DNA): TGTGCCAGCAGTCATCCGCCGGTTGAGACCCAGTACTTC.

The sample holds many counts of this clonotype. The rearrangement uses TRBV7-2 and TRBJ2-5; possibly TRBD2 for D (5 bases). The germline V gene encodes CDR1 SGHTA and CDR2 FQGNSA. The CDR3 sequence is 12 residues long. Trimming removed 5 bases at V and 5 bases at J, with 9 bases between. The CDR3 nucleotides are TGTGCCAGCAGCCTCACTAGGGAGACCCAGTACTTC. Translation gives CASSLTRETQYF.

The chain recombines TRBV7-9 with TRBJ1-1, with D hard to call. CDR3 length: 15 amino acids. CDR1 is SEHNR and CDR2 is FQNEAQ in the germline V gene (reference sequence). Between the trimmed V and J ends, which lost 1 base and 0 bases, there was a span of 9 bases. The CDR3 nucleotides read TGTGCCAGCAGCTTAGATCACCAGATGAACACTGAAGCTTTCTTT. Translated, it gives CASSLDHQMNTEAFF.

The chain recombines TRBV12-3 or TRBV12-4 with TRBJ1-2; D gene unclear. V was trimmed by 5 bases and J by 8 bases, leaving 12 bases between them. There are 12 residues in the CDR3. In DNA, the CDR3 is TGTGCCAGCAGTCCTCTCCCTTGGGGCTACACCTTC. Amino acid sequence: CASSPLPWGYTF.

The DNA of the CDR3 is TGCAGTGCTTCCCCCAGGACCTACGAGCAGTACTTC. As protein: CSASPRTYEQYF. V gene TRBV20-1 combines with J gene TRBJ2-7; no clear D. Germline V gene data show CDR1 as DFQATT and CDR2 as SNEGSKA (reference sequence). CDR3 size: 12 residues. Trimming shortened V by 5 bases and J by 2 bases, and 10 bases separated the two germline ends.

The gene calls are TRBV6-6 and TRBJ2-1; TRBD1 matches 7 bases. Germline V gene sequence: CDR1 MNHNY, CDR2 SVGAGI (reference sequence). The CDR3 consists of 12 residues. J lost 12 bases, V lost 6 bases, and 8 bases had no gene match. CDR3: CASSDSGDRQFF. In DNA form, the CDR3 reads TGTGCCAGCAGCGACTCAGGGGACAGGCAGTTCTTC.

The V call is TRBV5-1, the J call TRBJ2-1; D is unclear. The CDR3 loop spans 14 amino acids. Germline CDR1 is SGHRS and CDR2 is YFSETQ. Trimming removed 1 base at V and 5 bases at J, with 10 bases between. The CDR3 sequence: CASSLRQKNNEQFF. Written as DNA, the CDR3 is TGCGCCAGCAGCTTGCGGCAGAAGAACAATGAGCAGTTCTTC.

The sample holds a few counts of this clonotype. The chain joins TRBV7-2 to TRBJ2-5, with 7 bases that match TRBD2. With 4 bases clipped from V and 2 bases from J, the junction kept 4 bases outside the gene matches. The CDR3 sequence is 14 residues long. CDR1 is SGHTA and CDR2 is FQGNSA in the germline V gene. CDR3 in DNA: TGTGCCAGCAGCTCCATAGCGGGTCAAGAGACCCAGTACTTC. This codes for CASSSIAGQETQYF.

In DNA, the CDR3 is TGCGCCAGCAGCTTGAAGAGGAGTCTGGATACGAACGAGCAGTACTTC. Its protein product is CASSLKRSLDTNEQYF. The chain joins TRBV5-1 to TRBJ2-7; D gene ambiguous. The CDR3 consists of 16 residues. V was clipped by 1 base and J by 5 bases, with 19 bases between them. Germline loops: CDR1 SGHRS, CDR2 YFSETQ.

This clonotype was observed a few times. The germline gene is not matched at one end of the junction; a read error may be the cause. The V call is TRBV7-7, the J call TRBJ2-1; TRBD1 agrees at 8 bases. There are 14 residues in the CDR3. The germline gives CDR1 SSHAT, CDR2 FNYEAQ (reference sequence). DNA for the CDR3: TGTGCTAGCAGCCCGGGACAGGTCGGCAATGAGCAGTTCTTC. Residues: CASSPGQVGNEQFF.

A few counts support this clonotype. The chain combines TRBV6-2 or TRBV6-3 with TRBJ2-3; 9 bases are shared with TRBD1. The germline CDR1 and CDR2 sequences are MNHEY and SVGEGT. Unmatched junction bases numbered 5, after V lost 6 bases and J lost 10 bases. The CDR3 length is 12 residues. The CDR3 loop reads CASSLRTGAQYF. The CDR3 nucleotides are TGTGCCAGCAGCTTAAGGACAGGGGCGCAGTATTTT.

V usage is TRBV5-5 and J usage is TRBJ2-7; TRBD2 matches at 8 bases. CDR1 and CDR2 (germline): SGHKS, YYEKEE (reference sequence). The V and J ends lost 4 bases and 2 bases, in that order; junction bases with no gene match: 8. The CDR3 totals 15 residues. In DNA, the CDR3 is TGTGCCAGCAGCACTTTAGCGGGACCAGCCTACGAGCAGTACGTC. It codes for CASSTLAGPAYEQYV.

This clonotype was found a few times. V and J are TRBV27 and TRBJ1-5; D is undetermined. Germline loops: CDR1 MNHEY, CDR2 SMNVEV (reference sequence). V was trimmed by 2 bases and J by 5 bases, leaving 10 bases between them. This CDR3 contains 14 residues. The CDR3 loop reads CASSLAAWDQPQHF. The CDR3 nucleotides read TGTGCCAGCAGTTTAGCGGCCTGGGATCAGCCCCAGCATTTT.

This clonotype was observed a handful of times. V and J are TRBV7-2 and TRBJ1-6; D is perhaps TRBD1 (6 bases). V lost 4 bases, J lost 8 bases, and 27 bases lay in between. Germline V gene data show CDR1 as SGHTA and CDR2 as FQGNSA. This CDR3 has 19 residues. The CDR3 region is CASSSSSPRGYVNDSPLHF. CDR3 bases: TGTGCCAGCAGCTCCTCATCACCGAGGGGGTACGTTAATGATTCACCCCTCCACTTT.

In nucleotides, the CDR3 is TGTGCCAGCAGTTACCGGGCTACAGATACGCAGTATTTT. It encodes CASSYRATDTQYF. J is TRBJ2-3 and V is TRBV6-6; D is uncertain. The length of the CDR3 is 13 residues. The ends were cut back, 2 bases at V and 3 bases at J, with 6 bases in the middle. Germline assignment: CDR1 MNHNY and CDR2 SVGAGI (reference sequence).